The rows below give T cell receptor beta chains drawn from one sample of a study of T-cell memory formation after mild COVID-19. Each CDR3 protein is one row after TCRdb ran MiXCR on the 5' RACE reads. This table holds about 320,000 distinct CDR3 sequences, approximately 14% found once. The sequenced material came from PBMCs or a T cell subset sorted from them (not recorded which). The receptors derive from a man between 18 and 29 years old who had mild COVID-19 (a few samples of this study predate the infection). Cell type and time point are not known. Both conserved end residues are part of each CDR3. D genes are given only for firm matches. Clone size, where shown, is once, few, many, or a class for clones that have expanded.

d_call clone_size j_call v_call cdr3_aa cdr3_nt
TRBD2 NA TRBJ2-3 TRBV7-2 CASSRGGSSTDTQYF TGTGCCAGCAGCCGGGGGGGATCTAGCACAGATACGCAGTATTTT
NA NA TRBJ2-7 TRBV18 CASSTGSNYEQYF TGTGCCAGCTCCACCGGCAGCAACTACGAGCAGTACTTC
TRBD1 few TRBJ1-1 TRBV12-3/TRBV12-4 CASRKRQAYRGRTEAFF TGTGCCAGCCGGAAGCGGCAGGCATACAGGGGTCGCACTGAAGCTTTCTTT
NA NA TRBJ2-5 TRBV30 CASTRGLDQYF TGTGCCTCCACACGGGGCCTGGACCAGTACTTC
NA many TRBJ2-3 TRBV4-1 CASAARGSGNTQYF TGCGCCAGCGCCGCCAGGGGTAGCGGTAATACGCAGTATTTT
NA few TRBJ2-5 TRBV12-3/TRBV12-4 CASSPRAAQETQYF TGTGCCAGCAGTCCAAGGGCAGCCCAAGAGACCCAGTACTTC
NA few TRBJ2-7 TRBV19 CASRTGFRGEQYF TGTGCCAGTAGAACGGGATTTCGAGGCGAGCAGTACTTC
TRBD1 NA TRBJ2-5 TRBV27 CASSTDRVVGTQYF TGTGCCAGCAGCACGGACAGGGTTGTCGGGACCCAGTACTTC
TRBD1 NA TRBJ1-1 TRBV7-3 CASSQGARTEAFF TGTGCCAGTTCTCAGGGGGCAAGGACTGAAGCTTTCTTT
TRBD2 NA TRBJ2-3 TRBV7-9 CASSIRPGLAESTDTQYF TGTGCCAGCAGCATAAGACCAGGACTAGCGGAGAGCACAGATACGCAGTATTTT
TRBD2 many TRBJ2-1 TRBV19 CASSVSSGDYNEQFF TGTGCCAGTAGTGTGTCTAGCGGGGACTACAATGAGCAGTTCTTC
NA few TRBJ1-5 TRBV20-1 CSARDPSGQPQHF TGCAGTGCTAGAGATCCGAGTGGTCAGCCCCAGCATTTT
TRBD1 NA TRBJ1-1 TRBV6-2/TRBV6-3 CASSVQGADTEAFF TGTGCCAGCAGTGTCCAGGGGGCGGACACTGAAGCTTTCTTT
TRBD1 NA TRBJ2-5 TRBV20-1 CSVPGQGTMETQYF TGCAGTGTTCCGGGACAGGGGACTATGGAGACCCAGTACTTC
NA many TRBJ2-2 TRBV6-2/TRBV6-3 CASTSTGELFF TGTGCCAGCACCTCCACCGGGGAGCTGTTTTTT
TRBD1 few TRBJ2-2 TRBV28 CASSSPGQANTGELFF TGTGCCAGCAGTTCACCGGGACAGGCGAACACCGGGGAGCTGTTTTTT
TRBD2 NA TRBJ2-5 TRBV7-2 CASSPRTSRETQYF TGTGCCAGCAGCCCACGGACTAGCCGGGAGACCCAGTACTTC
TRBD2 NA TRBJ2-7 TRBV6-5 CASSYSIPAGGTYEQYF TGTGCCAGCAGTTACTCGATCCCCGCGGGGGGTACCTACGAGCAGTACTTC
NA NA TRBJ1-1 TRBV18 CASSPPSLLNTEAFF TGTGCCAGCTCACCACCCTCACTTCTGAACACTGAAGCTTTCTTT
TRBD2 NA TRBJ2-1 TRBV29-1 CSVSSGGRNEQFF TGCAGCGTTTCTAGCGGGGGTAGGAATGAGCAGTTCTTC
TRBD1 NA TRBJ2-7 TRBV5-1 CASSEGTAYEQYF TGCGCCAGCAGCGAAGGGACAGCCTACGAGCAGTACTTC
NA few TRBJ2-1 TRBV5-1 CASSRDRPGWDEQFF TGCGCCAGCAGCCGAGACAGGCCCGGGTGGGATGAGCAGTTCTTC
NA few TRBJ1-4 TRBV4-3 CASSHPNRSPDEKLFF TGCGCCAGCAGCCACCCCAACAGATCCCCTGATGAAAAACTGTTTTTT